This TCR beta chain comes out of a study of blood T cell repertoires in COVID-19. V was pared by 2 bases and J by 0 bases, with 8 bases between. The CDR3 runs to 15 residues. CDR1 SGHTA and CDR2 FQGNSA come from the germline V gene. Libraries were prepared by immunoSEQ multiplex PCR; TCRdb keeps only in-frame clonotypes and omits some of them. The data contain about 46,000 clones, roughly 80% of them singletons. The sequence came from a man aged 55 to 69 with acute or convalescent COVID-19. The specimen was peripheral blood. The V gene is TRBV7-2, the J gene TRBJ1-3; D uncertain. The DNA of the CDR3 is TGTGCCAGCAGCTTATTCACGAGCTCTGGAAACACCATATATTTT. Translation: CASSLFTSSGNTIYF.